Listed below are T cell receptor beta chains from one sample, sequenced in a study of T cell responses to AZD1222 COVID-19 vaccine. Data came from immunoSEQ multiplex PCR; TCRdb stores just in-frame clones and leaves some out. The sample includes about 120,000 clones, over 85% seen only once; the top ten take more than 7.5%. Source: peripheral blood, taken on day 0 of AZD1222 vaccination. These receptors originate from an adult in good health. Each CDR3 is given with its conserved first and last residue. The order of the fields is D gene, V gene, clone size, CDR3 protein. The D gene is left open where the match is weak. Clone size is stated in some rows and not others, as once, few, many or a class when expanded.

-	TRBV11-2	once	CASSEYVTQYF
TRBD1	TRBV9	-	CASSVGTGGVEQYF
-	TRBV18	-	CASSPLGGLATQETQYF
-	TRBV2	once	CASRPRSGTGELFF
TRBD1	TRBV5-1	once	CASSRDSDYEQYF
TRBD1	TRBV6-5	-	CASTPGRTGNTEAFF
TRBD1	TRBV3-1/TRBV3-2	few	CASSQVRGNQPQHF
-	TRBV7-9	-	CASSSTTGTTYEQYF
-	TRBV11-2	-	CASSLSSYNSPLHF
-	TRBV30	-	CAWNVRGRFSGNTIYF
-	TRBV5-1	-	CASSWDGTSSYEQYF
-	TRBV11-2	-	CASSLERGSSYEQYF
-	TRBV2	-	CASGSPGVVSNQPQHF
-	TRBV6-2/TRBV6-3	-	CASSYKGETQYF
TRBD1	TRBV18	-	CASSPSAGGTGELFF
-	TRBV2	-	CASSEGINSYNEQFF
TRBD2	TRBV15	-	CATSTRTSGTDTQYF
TRBD1	TRBV4-1	-	CASSQPPGTGVGNQPQHF